The next 14 T cell receptor beta chains were all read from a single sample in a study of control samples from healthy donors and cancer patients. Generated by immunoSEQ multiplex PCR, the TCRdb table keeps only in-frame clones and is missing some. The repertoire includes 100,000 to 150,000 clones, about 90% of them detected once, and around 2% sits in the top ten. Sample: blood. Source of these receptors: a man aged 18 to 35 in good health.

This clone came up once. The chain combines TRBV5-1 with TRBJ2-7; 10 bases match TRBD2. V dropped 6 bases and J dropped 0; count of bases not matched to a gene: 3. Germline V gene lookup returns CDR1 SGHRS and CDR2 YFSETQ. There are 14 residues in the CDR3. The CDR3 region is CASNLAGGSYEQYF. In nucleotides, the CDR3 is TGCGCCAGCAACTTAGCGGGAGGCTCCTACGAGCAGTACTTC.

J is TRBJ1-6 and V is TRBV5-1; D gene unclear. V was trimmed by 1 base and J by 5 bases, leaving 1 base between them. There are 12 residues in the CDR3. The germline gives CDR1 SGHRS, CDR2 YFSETQ. The CDR3 here is CASSLNNSPLHF. The CDR3 DNA is TGCGCCAGCAGCTTGAATAATTCACCCCTCCACTTT.

This sequence joins TRBV7-9 and TRBJ2-4; D gene ambiguous. Germline V lookup: CDR1 SEHNR, CDR2 FQNEAQ (reference sequence). The CDR3 totals 16 residues. Trimming stripped 3 bases from V and 0 bases from J, with 12 bases between. The CDR3 DNA reads as TGTGCCAGCAGCTTTACCCAGTTGATAGCCAAAAACATTCAGTACTTC. Residues: CASSFTQLIAKNIQYF.

The chain has TRBV19 and TRBJ2-7; 8 bases agree with TRBD1. From germline, CDR1 is LNHDA and CDR2 SQIVND (reference sequence). Trimming took 3 bases from V and 5 from J; bases not matched to a gene: 6. This CDR3 has 14 amino acids. The chain's CDR3 is CASSIRQGYHEQYF. The CDR3 region has the DNA TGTGCCAGTAGTATCCGACAGGGGTACCACGAGCAGTACTTC.

The chain carries TRBV18 and TRBJ1-1; D gene uncertain. The CDR3 has 12 residues. Looked up from germline, CDR1 is KGHSH and CDR2 is LQKENI. V was shortened by 6 bases and J by 6 bases, with 11 bases between the two germline ends. In nucleotides, the CDR3 is TGTGCCAGCTCTCAGCCGGAGGCTGAAGCTTTCTTT. Translating it yields CASSQPEAEAFF.

The chain recombines TRBV5-1 with TRBJ2-1, with 10 bases that match TRBD2. This CDR3 contains 19 residues. The ends lost 1 base at V and 1 base at J; junction bases unmatched: 11. CDR1 is SGHRS and CDR2 is YFSETQ in the germline V gene. The CDR3 is CASSLWASGSILSYNEQFF. CDR3 bases: TGCGCCAGCAGCTTGTGGGCTAGCGGGAGTATCTTATCCTACAATGAGCAGTTCTTC.

The V call is TRBV7-8, the J call TRBJ1-2; 7 bases line up with TRBD1. The CDR3 is made up of 14 amino acids. V was clipped by 5 bases and J by 8 bases; unmatched bases: 11. Germline CDR1 reads SGHVS; CDR2 reads FQNEAQ. CDR3 DNA: TGTGCCAGCAGCCGAGGACAGGCAAGAGAAGGCTACACCTTC. Protein: CASSRGQAREGYTF.

The chain couples TRBV21-1 to TRBJ2-7; the table's TRBD2 call for D was not verified on the DNA. TRBV21-1 is shown as a pseudogene. CDR3 size: 14 residues. In DNA form, the CDR3 reads TGTGCCAGCAGCGGACTTTCGACGGGCTACGAGCAGTACTTC. It translates to CASSGLSTGYEQYF.

Worth noting for this clone: At one end, the junction sequence differs from germline, possibly due to a read error. This chain joins TRBV15 and TRBJ2-1; 7 bases are a match to TRBD1. The CDR3 extends over 16 amino acids. Germline lookup yields CDR1 LNHNV and CDR2 YYDKDF (reference sequence). As DNA, the CDR3 is TGTGCCGCCAGCTCCCGGGACAGTAGCTCCTACAATGAGCAGTTCTTC. Its protein product is CAASSRDSSSYNEQFF. The full variable domain, with the rest looked up from reference TRBV15 and TRBJ2-1, is DAMVIQNPRYQVTQFGKPVTLSCSQTLNHNVMYWYQQKSSQAPKLLFHYYDKDFNNEADTPDNFQSRRPNTSFCFLDIRSPGLGDTAMYLCAASSRDSSSYNEQFFGPGTRLTVL.

This sequence joins TRBV9 and TRBJ2-7, with 8 bases aligning to TRBD1. This CDR3 contains 14 residues. CDR1 SGDLS and CDR2 YYNGEE come from the germline V gene. The V and J ends lost 3 bases and 6 bases, in that order; junction bases with no gene match: 8. CDR3 region: CASSAGDRGPEQYF. For the CDR3, the DNA is TGTGCCAGCAGCGCGGGAGACAGGGGACCCGAGCAGTACTTC.

The genes are TRBV6-1 and TRBJ1-1, with a tentative D call TRBD1 (5 bases). Germline lookup yields CDR1 MNHNS and CDR2 SASEGT. V was trimmed by 2 bases and J by 1 base, leaving 11 bases between them. This CDR3 has 15 residues. CDR3 amino acids: CASSEPGGENTEAFF. The CDR3 nucleotides are TGTGCCAGCAGTGAACCCGGGGGTGAGAACACTGAAGCTTTCTTT.

The chain combines TRBV10-2 with TRBJ2-3, with 9 positions matching TRBD2. This CDR3 is built from 17 residues. Germline V gene lookup returns CDR1 WSHSY and CDR2 SAAADI. The trim removed 3 bases at V and 3 bases at J, leaving 10 bases unmatched. CDR3 in DNA: TGCGCCAGCAGTGACGGCAATAGCGGGAGAGGGACAGATACGCAGTATTTT. Encoded protein: CASSDGNSGRGTDTQYF.

The chain has TRBV11-3 and TRBJ2-5; D may be TRBD2 (5 bases). The CDR3 sequence is 13 residues long. Germline CDR1 is SGHNT and CDR2 is YENEEA. V was shortened by 7 bases and J by 2 bases, with 11 bases between the two germline ends. The DNA of the CDR3 is TGTGCCAGCAAAGAACCGGGGCAAGAGACCCAGTACTTC. It translates to CASKEPGQETQYF.

The chain couples TRBV11-2 to TRBJ2-1; 8 bases align to TRBD2. Germline V gene lookup returns CDR1 SGHAT and CDR2 FQNNGV. J was trimmed by 0 bases and V by 1 base; bases with no gene match: 8. The CDR3 has 18 residues. The CDR3 protein is CASSLGASGLSSYNEQFF. The CDR3 DNA follows: TGTGCCAGCAGCTTAGGCGCTAGCGGGCTTAGCTCCTACAATGAGCAGTTCTTC.